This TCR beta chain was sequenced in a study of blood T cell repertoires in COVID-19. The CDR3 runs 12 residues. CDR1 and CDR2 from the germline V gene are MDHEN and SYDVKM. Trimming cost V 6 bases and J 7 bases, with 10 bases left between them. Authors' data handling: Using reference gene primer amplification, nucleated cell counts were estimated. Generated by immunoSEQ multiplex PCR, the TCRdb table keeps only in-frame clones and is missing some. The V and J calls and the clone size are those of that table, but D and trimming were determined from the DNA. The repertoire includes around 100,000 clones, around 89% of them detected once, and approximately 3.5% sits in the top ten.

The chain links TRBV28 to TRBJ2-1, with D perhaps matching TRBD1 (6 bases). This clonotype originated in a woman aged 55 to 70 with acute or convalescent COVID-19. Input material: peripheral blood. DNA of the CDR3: TGTGCCAGCAGGCCAGACAGGAATGAGCAGTTCTTC. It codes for CASRPDRNEQFF.